This TCR beta chain emerged from a study of T cells in Graves' hyperthyroidism and ophthalmopathy (dated by TCRdb to the late 2010s). Concerning the study at large: Peripheral blood samples were taken at initial diagnosis, before any treatment was given. To identify TCR V-J signatures that set the groups apart, the researchers used a discovery cohort of 100 patients, made up of 40 to 45 with Graves' ophthalmopathy and some 58 with stable Graves' hyperthyroidism. Prospective prediction of ophthalmopathy was tested in an independent validation cohort consisting of about 19 hyperthyroidism patients and around 16 patients who later progressed to ophthalmopathy. The 100 or so discovery patients were randomly split 7:3 into training and test sets. In roughly six Graves' hyperthyroidism patients, the study also compared T-cell repertoires from thyroid tissue with T-cell repertoires from blood. After sampling, hyperthyroidism patients received methimazole starting at 30 mg daily, and ophthalmopathy patients received high-dose intravenous methylprednisolone. TCR Vbeta CDR3 sequencing of fewer than 150 peripheral blood samples (under 45 ophthalmopathy, over 70 hyperthyroidism and some 17 progressor patients) is reported in the paper.

Points the paper makes about the study in general: Most expanded thyroid clonotypes (frequency above 0.001) were also detected in blood, suggesting blood repertoires may reflect thyroid immune responses. A 13 V-J signature model separated ophthalmopathy from stable hyperthyroidism, with over 85% sensitivity and 81.08% specificity in cross-validation and 80%/75% in testing. In validation, the model predicted progression to ophthalmopathy with 55% to 71% sensitivity and around 72% specificity, a median of approximately 6.7 months before onset. No statistical method was used to fix the sample size in advance, and group allocation was not hidden from the investigators.

This clonotype appeared many times. Its antigen remains undetermined. No qualities accompany the bases; no much larger clone lies one base away. The TCR beta CDR3 regions were amplified from the RNA transcripts. The TCR CDR3 was subjected to a first round of RT-PCR using the HTBI primer set and the Qiagen OneStep RT-PCR kit. A second multiplex PCR round built the libraries, followed by size selection and purification. Sequencing of the libraries was done on an Illumina HiSeq2000 using paired-end 100 bp reads. From the authors' description of their analysis: SOAPnuke was used to process the raw data, removing reads that contained adapters or uncalled bases, had a mean Phred below 15, or lacked an exact match to the constant primer or identifier. High-quality paired reads were merged using COPE v1.2.5, and each unique nucleotide sequence was defined as a clonotype. MiTCR v1.1 was used to align clonotypes to the IMGT TRBV, TRBD and TRBJ reference segments. Analysis was restricted to V-J combinations with a frequency above 0.0001, which covered roughly 99% of repertoires. A TCS score was defined as the ratio of F50 (clonal expansion) to E x V (chaos), with BLOSUM62-based TCRdist applied between CDR3 peptides within each V-J. Welch's t-statistics and random forest reduced 500 to 550 V-J features to roughly 13, which were used in a naive Bayes classifier (R e1071). TCRdb reanalyzed the raw reads on its own, using fastp at Q25 for trimming and MiXCR for clone calling, and kept in-frame beta chains. Duplicate CDR3 protein sequences are folded into a single record with the most common DNA and genes. The V and J calls reflect TCRdb's pipeline rather than the authors' work. The sample table records a few hundred thousand distinct CDR3 sequences; more than 13% of these occur just once. About 30% of the sample goes to the ten largest clones.

A patient counted as having stable Graves' hyperthyroidism if no progression to ophthalmopathy occurred over 18 months of follow-up. Hyperthyroidism patients were aged 18 to 65 years and newly diagnosed, with disease duration of less than 2 months. Exclusion was applied to patients with uncontrolled infections, other autoimmune diseases, pregnancy or lactation. Diagnoses were based on clinical symptoms, serum thyroxine and TRAb, thyroid ultrasound and orbital computed tomography. PBMCs were isolated from 10 ml of fresh peripheral blood by Ficoll-Paque density gradient centrifugation. Total RNA was extracted with Trizol reagent, and quality was checked on an Agilent 2100 Bioanalyzer. Taken from cysteine to phenylalanine, the CDR3 has 15 residues. Only the CDR3 DNA stays, 45 bases, in frame from base 1. Here V drops 1 base and J drops 7 bases, and the junction holds 7 bases not matched to any gene. Sequences MDHEN (CDR1) and SYDVKM (CDR2) are obtained from the germline V gene.

The sequenced sample was blood. The receptor was derived from a woman in her twenties or thirties with Graves' hyperthyroidism. The V and J segments used are TRBV28 and TRBJ1-5, with TRBD1 matching 7 junction bases. The sequenced DNA: TGTGCCAGCAGTTTATCGGGGCAGGGGGACCAGCCCCAGCATTTT. This yields the protein CASSLSGQGDQPQHF.